The sequence of this T cell receptor beta chain was determined in a study of blood T cell repertoires in COVID-19. Study at large: Sites in the United States, Italy and Spain provided acute and convalescent COVID-19 samples. T cells, B-cell-depleted T cells, or PBMCs supplied cDNA or gDNA.

As processed by the authors: Amplifying reference gene primers gave estimates of nucleated cell counts. Only in-frame clones appear in the TCRdb table, and some are missing; sequencing was by immunoSEQ multiplex PCR. V and J calls and clone size are as listed in that table; D and trimming were resolved from the DNA. The sample yields about 14,000 clones, more than 80% seen once. Germline V gene lookup returns CDR1 SGHTS and CDR2 YDEGEE. V was pared by 1 base and J by 7 bases, with 17 bases of the junction left unmatched. CDR3 length: 18 residues. The chain employs TRBV5-8 and TRBJ1-5; 7 bases align to TRBD1. The TCR sequence derives from a human donor in a cohort sampled during active COVID-19. The sample comprised peripheral blood. CDR3 in DNA: TGTGCCAGCAGCTTGACAGGGGCCTCTTTCCTAGCAGGCCAGCCCCAGCATTTT. Translated: CASSLTGASFLAGQPQHF. Full variable domain (outside the CDR3, taken from reference TRBV5-8 and TRBJ1-5): EAGVTQSPTHLIKTRGQQATLRCSPISGHTSVYWYQQALGLGLQFLLWYDEGEERNRGNFPPRFSGRQFPNYSSELNVNALELEDSALYLCASSLTGASFLAGQPQHFGDGTRLSIL.